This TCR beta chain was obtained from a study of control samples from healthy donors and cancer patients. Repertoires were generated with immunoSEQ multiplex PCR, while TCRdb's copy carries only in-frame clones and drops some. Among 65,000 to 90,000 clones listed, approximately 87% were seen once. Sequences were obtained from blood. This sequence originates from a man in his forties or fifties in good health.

The CDR3 bases are TGTGCCAGCAGCGCCGAGCCGGGATCACGCGCTTTCTTT. Protein product: CASSAEPGSRAFF. The V and J genes are TRBV6-4 and TRBJ1-1; D uncertain. Between the trimmed V and J ends, which lost 6 bases and 11 bases, there was a span of 19 bases. Germline assignment: CDR1 MRHNA and CDR2 SNTAGT. This CDR3 comprises 13 residues.